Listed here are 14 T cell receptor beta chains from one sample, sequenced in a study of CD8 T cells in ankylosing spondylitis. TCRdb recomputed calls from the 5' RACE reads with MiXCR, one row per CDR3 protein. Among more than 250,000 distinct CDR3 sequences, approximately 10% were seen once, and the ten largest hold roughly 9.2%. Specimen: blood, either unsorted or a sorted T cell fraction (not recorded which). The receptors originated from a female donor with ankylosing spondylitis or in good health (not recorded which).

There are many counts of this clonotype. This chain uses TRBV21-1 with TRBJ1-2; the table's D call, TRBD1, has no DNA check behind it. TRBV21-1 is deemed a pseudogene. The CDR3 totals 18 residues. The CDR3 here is CASSKEGGGAGCSYGYTF. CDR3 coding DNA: TGTGCCAGCAGCAAAGAAGGAGGGGGCGCGGGGTGTAGCTATGGCTACACCTTC.

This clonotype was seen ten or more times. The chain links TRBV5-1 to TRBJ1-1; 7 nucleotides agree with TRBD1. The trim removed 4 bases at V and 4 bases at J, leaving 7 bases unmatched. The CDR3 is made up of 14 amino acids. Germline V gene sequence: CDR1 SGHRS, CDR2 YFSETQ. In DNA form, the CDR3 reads TGCGCCAGCAGCCCCGAGGGGGCAACCACTGAAGCTTTCTTT. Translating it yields CASSPEGATTEAFF.

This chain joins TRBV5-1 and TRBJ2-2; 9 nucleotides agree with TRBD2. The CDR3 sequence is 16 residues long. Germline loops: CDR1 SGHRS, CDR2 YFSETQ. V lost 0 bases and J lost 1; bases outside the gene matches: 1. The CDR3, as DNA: TGCGCCAGCAGCTTGGCGACTAGCGGGAACACCGGGGAGCTGTTTTTT. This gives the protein CASSLATSGNTGELFF.

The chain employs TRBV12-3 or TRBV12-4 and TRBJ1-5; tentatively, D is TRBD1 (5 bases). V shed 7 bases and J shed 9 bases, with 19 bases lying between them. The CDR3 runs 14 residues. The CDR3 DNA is TGTGCCAGCACCCCCTCCGGGGACGTTGGGCCCCAGCATTTT. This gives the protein CASTPSGDVGPQHF.

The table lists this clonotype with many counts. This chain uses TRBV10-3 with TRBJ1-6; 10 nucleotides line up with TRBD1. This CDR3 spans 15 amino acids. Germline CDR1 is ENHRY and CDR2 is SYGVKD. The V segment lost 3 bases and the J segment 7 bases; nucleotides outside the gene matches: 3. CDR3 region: CAISEDRGLNSPLHF. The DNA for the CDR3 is TGTGCCATCAGTGAAGACAGGGGGCTGAATTCACCCCTCCACTTT.

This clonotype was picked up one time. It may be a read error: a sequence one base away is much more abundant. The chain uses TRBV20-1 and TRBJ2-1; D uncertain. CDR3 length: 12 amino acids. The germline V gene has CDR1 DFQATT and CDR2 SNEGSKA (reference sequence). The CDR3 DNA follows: TGCAGTGCTAGGCCCGGACGGAATGAGCATTTCTTC. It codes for CSARPGRNEHFF.

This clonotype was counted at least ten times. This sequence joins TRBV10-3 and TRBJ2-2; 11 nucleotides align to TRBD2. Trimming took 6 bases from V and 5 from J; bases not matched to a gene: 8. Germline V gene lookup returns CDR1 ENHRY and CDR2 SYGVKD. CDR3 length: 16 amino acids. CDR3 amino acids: CAIRVLAGVCTGELFF. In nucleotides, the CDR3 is TGTGCCATCAGAGTACTAGCGGGAGTGTGTACCGGGGAGCTGTTTTTT.

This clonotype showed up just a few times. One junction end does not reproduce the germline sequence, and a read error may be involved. The CDR3 sequence is CACSQRTGGTRNSPLHF. For the CDR3, the DNA is TGTGCCTGCAGCCAGAGGACAGGCGGAACGCGGAATTCACCCCTCCACTTT. The chain recombines TRBV3-1 with TRBJ1-6; the match to TRBD1 covers 7 bases. Germline values: CDR1 LGHDT, CDR2 YNNKEL (reference sequence). This CDR3 is 17 amino acids long.

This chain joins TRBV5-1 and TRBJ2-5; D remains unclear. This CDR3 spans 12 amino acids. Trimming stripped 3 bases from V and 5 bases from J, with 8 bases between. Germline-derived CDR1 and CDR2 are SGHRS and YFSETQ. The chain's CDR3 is CASSSTLETQYF. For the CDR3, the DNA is TGCGCCAGCAGCTCCACCCTGGAGACCCAGTACTTC.

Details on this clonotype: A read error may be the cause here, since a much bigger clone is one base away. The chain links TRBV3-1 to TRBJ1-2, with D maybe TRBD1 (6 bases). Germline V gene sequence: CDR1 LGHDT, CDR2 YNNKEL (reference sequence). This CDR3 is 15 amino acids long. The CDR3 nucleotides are TGTGCCACCAGCCAAGGGGCCAGGGGTACCTATGGCTACACCTTC. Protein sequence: CATSQGARGTYGYTF. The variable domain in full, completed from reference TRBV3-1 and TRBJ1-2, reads DTAVSQTPKYLVTQMGNDKSIKCEQNLGHDTMYWYKQDSKKFLKIMFSYNNKELIINETVPNRFSPKSPDKAHLNLHINSLELGDSAVYFCATSQGARGTYGYTFGSGTRLTVV.

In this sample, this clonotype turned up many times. The CDR3 spells CASSSIPAGANTGELFF. The CDR3 coding sequence is TGCGCCAGCAGCTCTATCCCGGCGGGCGCGAACACCGGGGAGCTGTTTTTT. The chain joins TRBV5-1 to TRBJ2-2; possible D gene TRBD2, 5 bases. The germline V and J ends were trimmed by 3 bases and 0 bases, with 15 bases remaining between them. The CDR3 length is 17 residues. Germline loops: CDR1 SGHRS, CDR2 YFSETQ.

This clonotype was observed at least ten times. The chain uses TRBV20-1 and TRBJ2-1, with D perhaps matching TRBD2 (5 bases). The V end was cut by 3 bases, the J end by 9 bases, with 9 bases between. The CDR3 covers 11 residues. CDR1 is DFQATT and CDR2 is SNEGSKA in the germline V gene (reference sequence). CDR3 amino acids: CSARGVGEQFF. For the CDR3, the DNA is TGCAGTGCTAGGGGAGTGGGTGAGCAGTTCTTC.

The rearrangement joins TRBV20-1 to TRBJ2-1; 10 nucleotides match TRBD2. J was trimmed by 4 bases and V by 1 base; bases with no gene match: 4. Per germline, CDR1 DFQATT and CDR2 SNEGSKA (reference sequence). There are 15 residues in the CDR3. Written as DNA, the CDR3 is TGCAGTGCTAGAGCCGTAGCGGGGGGTTACAATGAGCAGTTCTTC. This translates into CSARAVAGGYNEQFF.

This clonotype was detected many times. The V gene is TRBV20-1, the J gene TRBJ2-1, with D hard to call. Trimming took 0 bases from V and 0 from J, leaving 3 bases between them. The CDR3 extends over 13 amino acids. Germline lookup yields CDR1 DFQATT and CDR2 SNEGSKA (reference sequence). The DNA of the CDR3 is TGCAGTGCTAGAGAAAGCTCCTACAATGAGCAGTTCTTC. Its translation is CSARESSYNEQFF.